These 26 T cell receptor beta chains were sequenced from one sample in a study of blood T cell repertoires in COVID-19. Using immunoSEQ multiplex PCR, the repertoire was profiled, and TCRdb retains in-frame clones only, with some absent. Seen here are a few hundred thousand clones, 89% observed once, and the top ten hold 2.5% to 3.5%. Sequenced: peripheral blood. These receptor sequences come from a woman aged 30 to 39 with COVID-19, enrolled during active disease.

This clone showed up just once. The rearrangement links TRBV27 to TRBJ2-7, with 7 positions matching TRBD1. Trimming at V came to 3 bases and at J to 3 bases, leaving 5 bases not matched to a gene. CDR3 length equals 14 residues. Germline assignment: CDR1 MNHEY and CDR2 SMNVEV (reference sequence). The CDR3 is CASSFGYRGYEQYF. CDR3 sequence (DNA): TGTGCCAGCAGTTTCGGGTACAGGGGCTACGAGCAGTACTTC.

This chain joins TRBV4-2 and TRBJ1-4, with unresolved D. CDR3 length equals 18 residues. Trimming shortened V by 0 bases and J by 0 bases, and 14 bases separated the two germline ends. Germline V lookup: CDR1 LGHNA, CDR2 YNFKEQ. CDR3 in DNA: TGTGCCAGCAGCCAAGATTTTGGGAGTTTTTCAACTAATGAAAAACTGTTTTTT. Translation gives CASSQDFGSFSTNEKLFF.

The chain uses TRBV2 and TRBJ1-2, with D unclear. V was pared by 0 bases and J by 14 bases, with 13 bases between. CDR3 size: 12 residues. The germline V gene encodes CDR1 SNHLY and CDR2 FYNNEI. The CDR3 DNA is TGTGCCAGCAGTGAAGCGAGGAGGGCAAGAACCTTC. Translation gives CASSEARRARTF.

The rearrangement joins TRBV14 to TRBJ1-2, with 7 bases identical to TRBD1. There are 14 residues in the CDR3. The V gene end was trimmed by 6 bases and the J gene end by 7 bases; junction bases not matched to a gene: 11. The germline V gene encodes CDR1 SGHDN and CDR2 FVKESK. This CDR3 reads CASSRTGRSGGYTF. The CDR3 DNA is TGTGCCAGCAGTAGGACAGGACGATCAGGTGGCTACACCTTC.

This clone has only one observation. The CDR3 spells CASSLDQAGPRSGGYTF. CDR3 bases: TGTGCCAGCAGCTTGGACCAGGCAGGGCCGAGGAGTGGTGGCTACACCTTC. The chain joins TRBV5-5 to TRBJ1-2; D is perhaps TRBD1 (5 bases). This CDR3 region has 17 residues. Germline V gene lookup returns CDR1 SGHKS and CDR2 YYEKEE (reference sequence). Trimming removed 0 bases from V and 7 bases from J, with 22 bases in between.

The CDR3 reads CAWDDRVNGYTF. The CDR3 nucleotides are TGTGCCTGGGATGACAGGGTGAATGGCTACACCTTC. V gene TRBV30 combines with J gene TRBJ1-2; the match to TRBD1 covers 7 bases. The germline gives CDR1 GTSNPN, CDR2 SVGIG (reference sequence). The length of the CDR3 is 12 residues. V lost 5 bases to trimming and J lost 6 bases; unmatched junction nucleotides: 6. The whole variable domain, remainder taken from reference TRBV30 and TRBJ1-2, is SQTIHQWPATLVQPVGSPLSLECTVEGTSNPNLYWYRQAAGRGLQLLFYSVGIGQISSEVPQNLSASRPQDRQFILSSKKLLLSDSGFYLCAWDDRVNGYTFGSGTRLTVV.

The V call is TRBV9, the J call TRBJ1-4; 7 bases map to TRBD1. V was pared by 3 bases and J by 6 bases, with 8 bases of the junction left unmatched. The CDR3 consists of 15 residues. The germline CDR1 and CDR2 sequences are SGDLS and YYNGEE. The CDR3 region has the DNA TGTGCCAGCAGCGAGGCAACAGGGGATCATGAAAAACTGTTTTTT. Its protein product is CASSEATGDHEKLFF. Supplemented by reference TRBV9 and TRBJ1-4, the full variable domain reads DSGVTQTPKHLITATGQRVTLRCSPRSGDLSVYWYQQSLDQGLQFLIQYYNGEERAKGNILERFSAQQFPDLHSELNLSSLELGDSALYFCASSEATGDHEKLFFGSGTQLSVL.

V and J are TRBV19 and TRBJ1-1, with 10 nucleotides matching TRBD1. Germline V gene lookup returns CDR1 LNHDA and CDR2 SQIVND (reference sequence). Trimming took 4 bases from V and 6 from J; bases not matched to a gene: 8. The CDR3 consists of 15 residues. The DNA for the CDR3 is TGTGCCAGTAGTACCCAGGGACAGGGGTACGCTGAAGCTTTCTTT. It encodes CASSTQGQGYAEAFF.

The genes are TRBV28 and TRBJ2-3; D is uncertain. This CDR3 is 14 amino acids long. CDR1 is MDHEN and CDR2 is SYDVKM in the germline V gene. Trimming cost V 4 bases and J 2 bases, with 10 bases left between them. The CDR3 loop reads CASSSGPTTDTQYF. Here the CDR3 DNA reads TGTGCCAGCAGTTCAGGCCCCACCACAGATACGCAGTATTTT.

The chain is built from TRBV24-1 and TRBJ2-2; maybe TRBD2 (6 bases). In germline, CDR1 is KGHDR, CDR2 SFDVKD. The CDR3 is made up of 14 amino acids. V was cut by 4 bases and J by 7 bases, with 12 bases left in between. CDR3 DNA: TGTGCCACCAGTGACCCGGGAGTAAACGGGGAGCTGTTTTTT. It encodes CATSDPGVNGELFF.

The V and J genes are TRBV10-1 and TRBJ1-3, with TRBD1 as a possible D gene (6 bases). CDR3 length equals 15 residues. Germline V lookup: CDR1 WNHNN, CDR2 SYGVQD (reference sequence). The ends were cut back, 3 bases at V and 3 bases at J, with 12 bases in the middle. CDR3 nucleotide sequence: TGCGCCAGCAGTGATCCAGGGGTCTTTGGAAACACCATATATTTT. As protein: CASSDPGVFGNTIYF.

The genes are TRBV6-6 and TRBJ1-3, with 8 bases matching TRBD1. In germline, CDR1 is MNHNY, CDR2 SVGAGI (reference sequence). V gave up 4 bases and J gave up 2 bases; unmatched junction bases: 4. The CDR3 contains 15 residues. The CDR3 DNA follows: TGTGCCAGCAGTTTTTCAGGGGGCGCTGGAAACACCATATATTTT. Protein sequence: CASSFSGGAGNTIYF.

V and J are TRBV9 and TRBJ2-1; D perhaps matches TRBD2 (6 bases). This CDR3 is built from 15 residues. The V end was cut by 4 bases, the J end by 3 bases, with 14 bases between. Germline V gene data show CDR1 as SGDLS and CDR2 as YYNGEE. This chain's CDR3 is CASSLSGSHYNEQFF. Written as DNA, the CDR3 is TGTGCCAGCAGCCTTTCCGGGAGCCACTACAATGAGCAGTTCTTC.

This clone was counted a single time. The rearrangement uses TRBV12-5 and TRBJ2-3; 10 nucleotides line up with TRBD1. Germline V gives CDR1 LGHNT, CDR2 FRNRAP. Losses at the gene ends were 1 base for V and 4 bases for J; bases not matched to a gene: 5. The CDR3 extends over 16 amino acids. The CDR3 region has the DNA TGTGCTAGTGGTTTGGACCGACAGGGGGCAGCAGATACGCAGTATTTT. Protein: CASGLDRQGAADTQYF.

This clone appeared a single time. J is TRBJ1-6 and V is TRBV18; TRBD1 is a possible D gene (6 bases). In germline, CDR1 is KGHSH, CDR2 LQKENI. CDR3 length equals 15 residues. The V gene lost 2 bases and the J gene lost 5 bases, with 10 bases spanning the gap. CDR3 in DNA: TGTGCCAGCTCACCAACAGGGAGGGATAATTCACCCCTCCACTTT. Translation gives CASSPTGRDNSPLHF.

The chain uses TRBV4-1 and TRBJ1-2; 11 nucleotides align to TRBD1. CDR1 and CDR2 (germline): MGHRA, YSYEKL. The CDR3 covers 15 residues. J was trimmed by 7 bases and V by 4 bases; bases with no gene match: 8. The CDR3 region is CASSLDRGPVSGYTF. The CDR3 DNA sequence: TGCGCCAGCAGCCTGGACAGGGGGCCGGTGAGTGGCTACACCTTC.

This sequence joins TRBV6-2 or TRBV6-3 and TRBJ2-3; 13 bases are a match to TRBD2. The CDR3 loop spans 16 amino acids. With 0 bases clipped from V and 5 bases from J, the junction kept 2 bases outside the gene matches. Germline CDR1 reads MNHEY; CDR2 reads SVGEGT. The CDR3 DNA sequence: TGTGCCAGCAGTTACTCAGGACTAGCGGGAGTAGATACGCAGTATTTT. Translation gives CASSYSGLAGVDTQYF.

The rearrangement links TRBV5-4 to TRBJ2-5, with unresolved D. CDR1 and CDR2 from the germline V gene are SGHNT and YYREEE (reference sequence). Deletions cut 2 bases from V and 1 base from J, with 6 bases between. This CDR3 has 13 amino acids. CDR3 DNA: TGTGCCAGCAGCTTAATTCTCCAAGAGACCCAGTACTTC. Its protein product is CASSLILQETQYF.

The rearrangement links TRBV21-1 to TRBJ2-7; the table's D call TRBD2 went unverified against the DNA. TRBV21-1 is a recognized pseudogene. The CDR3 length is 11 residues. This chain's CDR3 is CASGGPPEQYV. In nucleotides, the CDR3 is TGTGCCAGCGGCGGCCCCCCCGAGCAGTACGTC.

The chain joins TRBV10-2 to TRBJ2-3, with 7 bases matching TRBD2. Germline V gene data show CDR1 as WSHSY and CDR2 as SAAADI. J gave up 0 bases and V 8 bases, and 2 bases lay outside the gene matches. There are 13 residues in the CDR3. Here the CDR3 DNA reads TGCGCCAGCTTGGGGGGGAGCACAGATACGCAGTATTTT. It translates to CASLGGSTDTQYF.

The chain combines TRBV29-1 with TRBJ1-1; possible D gene TRBD1, 5 bases. Trimming removed 7 bases at V and 2 bases at J, with 14 bases between. CDR3 length: 13 amino acids. Germline loops: CDR1 SQVTM, CDR2 ANQGSEA. The CDR3 sequence is CSGGQGPNTEAFF. The DNA for the CDR3 is TGCAGCGGAGGTCAGGGCCCCAACACTGAAGCTTTCTTT.

This clone was observed a few times. The chain employs TRBV2 and TRBJ1-3; TRBD1 might be the D (5 bases). With 6 bases removed from V and 0 bases from J, the gap between germline ends came to 9 bases. CDR3 length: 14 residues. CDR1 and CDR2 (germline): SNHLY, FYNNEI. The CDR3 reads CASSLDISGNTIYF. CDR3 in DNA: TGTGCCAGCAGCCTGGACATCTCTGGAAACACCATATATTTT.

The chain recombines TRBV4-2 with TRBJ1-2, with a possible D match to TRBD1 (6 bases). The CDR3 covers 16 residues. Germline V gene data show CDR1 as LGHNA and CDR2 as YNFKEQ. Trimming cost V 1 base and J 4 bases, with 16 bases left between them. CDR3 bases: TGTGCCAGCAGCCAAGGGGGGGGCAGACAAGGCTATGGCTACACCTTC. It specifies CASSQGGGRQGYGYTF.

The gene calls are TRBV28 and TRBJ2-5, with 10 bases matching TRBD1. This CDR3 contains 15 residues. Germline CDR1 reads MDHEN; CDR2 reads SYDVKM. The V segment lost 5 bases and the J segment 5 bases; nucleotides outside the gene matches: 8. For the CDR3, the DNA is TGTGCCAGCAGTCCCTGGACAGGGGGAATTGAGACCCAGTACTTC. Protein product: CASSPWTGGIETQYF. Full variable domain (missing parts from reference TRBV28 and TRBJ2-5): DVKVTQSSRYLVKRTGEKVFLECVQDMDHENMFWYRQDPGLGLRLIYFSYDVKMKEKGDIPEGYSVSREKKERFSLILESASTNQTSMYLCASSPWTGGIETQYFGPGTRLLVL.

This clone was counted between two and nine times. J is TRBJ1-4 and V is TRBV7-9; 8 nucleotides match TRBD1. Germline CDR1 reads SEHNR; CDR2 reads FQNEAQ (reference sequence). CDR3 size: 17 residues. The trim removed 5 bases at V and 5 bases at J, leaving 13 bases unmatched. CDR3 DNA sequence: TGTGCCAGCAGCCCTCCCGGACAGGGCCTCTTGAATGAAAAACTGTTTTTT. This gives the protein CASSPPGQGLLNEKLFF.

The chain joins TRBV5-1 to TRBJ2-5; perhaps TRBD2 as D (7 bases). The V gene lost 0 bases and the J gene lost 11 bases, with 8 bases spanning the gap. Germline assignment: CDR1 SGHRS and CDR2 YFSETQ. CDR3 length: 11 residues. CDR3 DNA: TGCGCCAGCAGCTTGGAGGGGGGGCAGTACTTC. This sequence encodes CASSLEGGQYF.